These T cell receptor beta chains were read from a single sample in a study of blood T cell repertoires in COVID-19. The assay was immunoSEQ multiplex PCR, and TCRdb's table has in-frame clones only and misses some. The sample has some 150,000 clones; about three quarters are singletons. Sequencing used peripheral blood. The receptor source for this set is a woman at least 80 years old with active or convalescent COVID-19. Both conserved end residues are part of each CDR3. D genes are given only for firm matches. Only some rows state a clone size, as once, few, many or a class for expanded clones.

d_gene	v_gene	j_gene	abundance	CDR3nt	CDR3aa
TRBD1	TRBV11-3	TRBJ2-7	once	TGTGCCAGCAGCTTGGGCGGACAGGTTGTCAACGAGCAGTACTTC	CASSLGGQVVNEQYF
TRBD1	TRBV27	TRBJ1-2	-	TGTGCCAGCAGTGGGGGACAGGGTAACTATGGCTACACCTTC	CASSGGQGNYGYTF
TRBD1	TRBV19	TRBJ2-3	-	TGTGCCAGTGCATGGGACAGGGGGCGAGATACGCAGTATTTT	CASAWDRGRDTQYF
-	TRBV11-2	TRBJ2-1	-	TGTGCCAGCAGCCCCAACAGGTATGAGCAGTTCTTC	CASSPNRYEQFF
-	TRBV30	TRBJ1-2	-	TGTGCCTGGAGTCTCGGCTATGGCTACACCTTC	CAWSLGYGYTF
TRBD1	TRBV18	TRBJ1-2	-	TGTGCCAGCTCACCGGGACAGGGGAGCGGCTACACCTTC	CASSPGQGSGYTF
TRBD1	TRBV28	TRBJ1-6	few	TGTGCCAGCAGCCTAGCCAGGGGGCGGTCACCCCTCCACTTT	CASSLARGRSPLHF
-	TRBV18	TRBJ1-5	-	TGTGCCAGCTCACTCGGGAGGGAAGGACAGCCCCAGCATTTT	CASSLGREGQPQHF
TRBD2	TRBV2	TRBJ2-2	-	TGTGCCAGCATACTAGCGGGGGGGTACACCGGGGAGCTGTTTTTT	CASILAGGYTGELFF
-	TRBV20-1	TRBJ2-1	-	TGCAGTGCTAGTAACGGGGGAAATGAGCAGTTCTTC	CSASNGGNEQFF
TRBD1	TRBV2	TRBJ1-1	-	TGTGCCAGCAGTGACCCAGGGGGGCCGAACACTGAAGCTTTCTTT	CASSDPGGPNTEAFF
TRBD1	TRBV7-9	TRBJ1-2	-	TGTGCCAGCAGCTTAGGAGGGGGCGGCCCTAACTATGGCTACACCTTC	CASSLGGGGPNYGYTF
TRBD2	TRBV3-1/TRBV3-2	TRBJ2-2	-	TGTGCCAGCAGCCCTAGGGGTAGCGGGGGTGAGACAGGGAACACCGGGGAGCTGTTTTTT	CASSPRGSGGETGNTGELFF
-	TRBV11-1	TRBJ1-1	many	TGTGCCAGCAGCTTAGGACAGCGAAGGAGCACTGAAGCTTTCTTT	CASSLGQRRSTEAFF
-	TRBV14	TRBJ2-7	-	TGTGCCAGCAGCCAGAGGACAGTACTCTACGAGCAGTACTTC	CASSQRTVLYEQYF
-	TRBV4-1	TRBJ2-1	-	TGCGCCAGCATCCAAGCCACGGGGGGCCCCTACAATGAGCAGTTCTTC	CASIQATGGPYNEQFF
TRBD1	TRBV6-5	TRBJ1-5	-	TGTGCCAGCAGTTACAGGACAGGAGGCGGCAATCAGCCCCAGCATTTT	CASSYRTGGGNQPQHF
TRBD2	TRBV5-1	TRBJ2-7	many	TGCGCCAGCAGCTCCGGACTAGCGATCGAGCAGTACTTC	CASSSGLAIEQYF
-	TRBV11-2	TRBJ2-1	-	TGTGCCAGCAGCACTCTCCGGGACATCTACAATGAGCAGTTCTTC	CASSTLRDIYNEQFF
TRBD2	TRBV7-9	TRBJ2-5	-	TGTGCCAGCAGCTTCTCCGGGGGGGGCCGAGAGACCCAGTACTTC	CASSFSGGGRETQYF
TRBD1	TRBV5-1	TRBJ1-2	few	TGCGCCAGCAGCCGTCAACAGGGGAGTAACTATGGCTACACCTTC	CASSRQQGSNYGYTF
-	TRBV29-1	TRBJ2-2	few	TGCAGCGTTGCATCGGGTCCCGGGGAGCTGTTTTTT	CSVASGPGELFF
-	TRBV27	TRBJ2-7	-	TGTGCCAGCAGGTCTTCAATAGCCTACGAGCAGTACTTC	CASRSSIAYEQYF
TRBD1	TRBV28	TRBJ1-2	-	TGTGCCAGCAGTACTACCCCGAGCGGGACAGGGTCTTCGGGCTACACCTTC	CASSTTPSGTGSSGYTF
TRBD2	TRBV5-1	TRBJ2-3	once	TGCGCCAGCAGCTTGACTAGCGGGAGCACAGATACGCAGTATTTT	CASSLTSGSTDTQYF
-	TRBV5-5	TRBJ2-4	-	TGTGCCAGCAGCTTGGTTTCGGACATTCAGTACTTC	CASSLVSDIQYF
TRBD1	TRBV30	TRBJ2-3	-	TGTGCCTGGAGCCGGGGACAGGGAGAAACAGATACGCAGTATTTT	CAWSRGQGETDTQYF
TRBD2	TRBV19	TRBJ2-3	-	TGTGCCAGTAGTATGATCCGGGGGGTTACAGATACGCAGTATTTT	CASSMIRGVTDTQYF
TRBD1	TRBV6-5	TRBJ2-7	-	TGTGCCAGCAGTCCGCAGGGGGCGGGCTCCTACGAGCAGTACTTC	CASSPQGAGSYEQYF
TRBD1	TRBV5-1	TRBJ2-7	-	TGCGCCAGCAGCTTGGGGGTTGCAGGGGGATCCTACGAGCAGTACTTC	CASSLGVAGGSYEQYF
TRBD2	TRBV3-1/TRBV3-2	TRBJ2-1	-	TGTGCCAGCAGCCACTTAGCGGGAGAGCAGTTCTTC	CASSHLAGEQFF
TRBD1	TRBV4-3	TRBJ2-7	-	TGCGCCAGCAGCCAAGTGGGGACAGGGGAGGCTGGGGAGCAGTACTTC	CASSQVGTGEAGEQYF
-	TRBV23-1	TRBJ1-6	once	TGCGCCAGCAGTCAAGACCCGGGACAAAATTCACCCCTCCACTTT	CASSQDPGQNSPLHF
TRBD1	TRBV6-2/TRBV6-3	TRBJ1-5	-	TGTGCCAGCAGTCTGGGAAGGGGACAGGCGCCTCGCAATCAGCCCCAGCATTTT	CASSLGRGQAPRNQPQHF
-	TRBV9	TRBJ1-5	-	TGTGCCAGCAGCGTAGAAGAACTGTGGGGAGATTTT	CASSVEELWGDF
TRBD1	TRBV5-1	TRBJ1-1	few	TGCGCCAGCAGCAGACAGGGGGGGAACACTGAAGCTTTCTTT	CASSRQGGNTEAFF
-	TRBV6-5	TRBJ2-7	-	TGTGCCAGCACCCGAAGCGGGCGGCTCTCCTACGAGCAGTACTTC	CASTRSGRLSYEQYF
TRBD2	TRBV4-2	TRBJ2-1	-	TGTGCCAGCAGCCAACGGACTAGCGGGGGGTATACACTGGGCGAGCAGTTCTTC	CASSQRTSGGYTLGEQFF
TRBD1	TRBV19	TRBJ1-5	-	TGTGCCAGTAGTTGGGACAGGGGGACTAATCAGCCCCAGCATTTT	CASSWDRGTNQPQHF
-	TRBV28	TRBJ1-2	-	TGTGCCAGCAGTTTAGGAGAATATGGCTACACCTTC	CASSLGEYGYTF
TRBD2	TRBV5-1	TRBJ2-5	-	TGCGCCAGCAGCCCCCGGAGCGGGGTCCAAGAGACCCAGTACTTC	CASSPRSGVQETQYF